This T cell receptor beta chain was profiled in a study of blood T cell repertoires in COVID-19. Background on the study: There were acute and convalescent COVID-19 samples, and they came from the United States, Italy and Spain. T cells, B-cell-depleted T cells, or PBMCs provided the cDNA or gDNA that served as material.

The CDR3 consists of 15 residues. Trimming removed 4 bases from V and 5 bases from J, with 17 bases in between. Germline V gene data show CDR1 as SGHDN and CDR2 as FVKESK. Original handling: Amplified reference gene primers provided the basis for estimating nucleated cell counts. Generated by immunoSEQ multiplex PCR, the TCRdb table keeps only in-frame clones and is missing some. V and J calls plus clone size are reproduced from that table; the DNA served to infer D and trimming. The sample shows under 300,000 clones, 87% of them seen only once. The sample comprised peripheral blood. This sequence joins TRBV14 and TRBJ1-1, with D possibly being TRBD1 (6 bases). The clonotype comes from a man aged 60 to 69 who had recovered from COVID-19. The CDR3 DNA reads as TGTGCCAGCAGCCTCAATTTCAGGGGAAGGACTGAAGCTTTCTTT. Translating gives CASSLNFRGRTEAFF. The variable domain in full, with the rest retrieved from reference TRBV14 and TRBJ1-1, is EAGVTQFPSHSVIEKGQTVTLRCDPISGHDNLYWYRRVMGKEIKFLLHFVKESKQDESGMPNNRFLAERTGGTYSTLKVQPAELEDSGVYFCASSLNFRGRTEAFFGQGTRLTVV.